This TCR beta chain originates from a study of PD-1 blockade in classical Hodgkin lymphoma. Study background: Administration of nivolumab to patients was at 3 mg/kg intravenously every 2 weeks. General study points: Patients who began taking nivolumab under 1 year after ASCT were left out. At C4D1, TCR diversity had climbed significantly for CD4+ cells, though not for CD8+ cells. Newly diagnosed and completely responding patients shared comparable baseline diversity.

The CDR3 has 14 residues. From germline, CDR1 is SGHNT and CDR2 YENEEA. V was pared by 4 bases and J by 5 bases, with 5 bases of the junction left unmatched. This clone was counted between two and nine times. The antigen is unknown. Brentuximab vedotin exposure varied among the patients, all of whom had relapsed after autologous stem cell transplantation. Produced via immunoSEQ multiplex PCR; TCRdb's table is partial and in-frame only. Of 20,000 to 30,000 clones in the sample, 69% were seen once. The TCR was taken from a human donor with classical Hodgkin lymphoma. This rearrangement joins TRBV11-3 to TRBJ2-1, with TRBD1 identical over 7 bases. The sequencing used peripheral blood mononuclear cells (PBMCs), collected at baseline. In nucleotides, the CDR3 is TGTGCCAGCAGCTCTCGGGACAGCGACAATGAGCAGTTCTTC. Amino acids: CASSSRDSDNEQFF.